Listed below are T cell receptor beta chains from one sample, sequenced in a study of control samples from healthy donors and cancer patients. Here immunoSEQ multiplex PCR was the method, and the copy in TCRdb shows in-frame clones only, minus some. The data hold roughly 130,000 clones, with approximately 92% observed a single time. The specimen was blood. The receptor source for this set is a man aged 18 to 30 in good health. The CDR3 runs from the conserved cysteine through the conserved F or W. Fields, in order: clone size, V gene, D gene, CDR3 length, J gene, CDR3 DNA, CDR3 protein. The D gene is left open where the match is weak. Where a row states a size, it is once, few, many or the class of an expanded clone; other rows omit it.

size: NA; V: TRBV12-2; D: NA; length: 18; J: TRBJ2-1; DNA: TGTGCAAGTCGCTTAGGGGTCCGGACGGGAAGCTCCTACAATGAGCAGTTCTTC; CDR3: CASRLGVRTGSSYNEQFF
size: NA; V: TRBV7-8; D: NA; length: 17; J: TRBJ2-1; DNA: TGTGCCAGCAGCACCTCCATGCGGGGTCCCGGAGGCAATGAGCAGTTCTTC; CDR3: CASSTSMRGPGGNEQFF
size: NA; V: TRBV11-3; D: TRBD2; length: 17; J: TRBJ2-1; DNA: TGTGCCAGCAGCTTATCGGGACTAGCGGGGGCCTACAATGAGCAGTTCTTC; CDR3: CASSLSGLAGAYNEQFF
size: NA; V: TRBV6-6; D: TRBD1; length: 13; J: TRBJ2-5; DNA: TGTGCCAGCAGGAGACAGGGGGGGGAGACCCAGTACTTC; CDR3: CASRRQGGETQYF
size: NA; V: TRBV19; D: TRBD2; length: 17; J: TRBJ2-2; DNA: TGTGCCAGTAGACCCGGACTAGCGGGAGAGTTAACCGGGGAGCTGTTTTTT; CDR3: CASRPGLAGELTGELFF
size: NA; V: TRBV7-9; D: NA; length: 15; J: TRBJ2-7; DNA: TGTGCCAGCAGTCTCAAGACAGACGGGGACTACGAGCAGTACTTC; CDR3: CASSLKTDGDYEQYF
size: NA; V: TRBV28; D: NA; length: 13; J: TRBJ2-7; DNA: TGTGCCAGCAGTGCAATTGGGGGGTACGAGCAGTACTTC; CDR3: CASSAIGGYEQYF
size: NA; V: TRBV2; D: NA; length: 13; J: TRBJ2-1; DNA: TGTGCCAGCGGGGGAAGCTCCTACAATGAGCAGTTCTTC; CDR3: CASGGSSYNEQFF
size: NA; V: TRBV4-2; D: NA; length: 15; J: TRBJ1-6; DNA: TGTGCCAGCAGCCAAGAGGCAGGGAATAATTCACCCCTCCACTTT; CDR3: CASSQEAGNNSPLHF
size: NA; V: TRBV7-9; D: NA; length: 13; J: TRBJ1-2; DNA: TGTGCCAGCAGCCCCGGGGGGGGCTATGGCTACACCTTC; CDR3: CASSPGGGYGYTF
size: NA; V: TRBV30; D: NA; length: 12; J: TRBJ1-6; DNA: TGTGCCTGGACGGGACGGAATTCACCCCTCCACTTT; CDR3: CAWTGRNSPLHF
size: NA; V: TRBV9; D: TRBD2; length: 16; J: TRBJ2-5; DNA: TGTGCCAGCAGCGAATCGTTAGCGGGAGGGCTTGAGACCCAGTACTTC; CDR3: CASSESLAGGLETQYF
size: NA; V: TRBV19; D: TRBD1; length: 14; J: TRBJ2-3; DNA: TGTGCCAGTAGCCGGGACAGGAACACAGATACGCAGTATTTT; CDR3: CASSRDRNTDTQYF
size: few; V: TRBV19; D: NA; length: 14; J: TRBJ1-2; DNA: TGTGCCAGTAGCACATCAGGCTTCTCCTGGGGCTACACCTTC; CDR3: CASSTSGFSWGYTF
size: NA; V: TRBV27; D: TRBD1; length: 14; J: TRBJ1-1; DNA: TGTGCCAGCAAGTACGGGACAGAGAACACTGAAGCTTTCTTT; CDR3: CASKYGTENTEAFF
size: NA; V: TRBV11-2; D: NA; length: 14; J: TRBJ2-1; DNA: TGTGCCAGCAGCCCGTGGCTGGGTGAGCATGAGCAGTTCTTC; CDR3: CASSPWLGEHEQFF
size: NA; V: TRBV5-4; D: NA; length: 15; J: TRBJ1-2; DNA: TGTGCCAGCAGCCTGAGGGGGATTGGAAACTATGGCTACACCTTC; CDR3: CASSLRGIGNYGYTF
size: NA; V: TRBV2; D: NA; length: 12; J: TRBJ2-3; DNA: TGTGCCAGCAGGGAGCCTATGCGGCCGCGGTATTTT; CDR3: CASREPMRPRYF
size: NA; V: TRBV7-9; D: NA; length: 13; J: TRBJ1-1; DNA: TGTGCCAGCAGCTTAGAGGGGGAGGCTGAAGCTTTCTTT; CDR3: CASSLEGEAEAFF
size: NA; V: TRBV30; D: TRBD1; length: 18; J: TRBJ1-5; DNA: TGTGCCTGGAGTGTACCGCTAACCCGGGGACAGGGCGGTCAGCCCCAGCATTTT; CDR3: CAWSVPLTRGQGGQPQHF
size: NA; V: TRBV7-8; D: NA; length: 13; J: TRBJ2-7; DNA: TGTGCCAGCAGCTCCCAGCAGACTTACGAGCAGTACTTC; CDR3: CASSSQQTYEQYF
size: NA; V: TRBV6-5; D: NA; length: 12; J: TRBJ2-7; DNA: TGTGCCAGCAGTCAGAGGGGGTACGAGCAGTACTTC; CDR3: CASSQRGYEQYF
size: NA; V: TRBV5-1; D: NA; length: 16; J: TRBJ2-2; DNA: TGCGCCAGCAGCTTGGGACCATTCCCGGACACCGGGGAGCTGTTTTTT; CDR3: CASSLGPFPDTGELFF
size: NA; V: TRBV5-6; D: NA; length: 14; J: TRBJ2-3; DNA: TGTGCCAGCAGTAAAGACAGAACCACAGATACGCAGTATTTT; CDR3: CASSKDRTTDTQYF
size: NA; V: TRBV6-5; D: NA; length: 11; J: TRBJ1-1; DNA: TGTGCCAGCAGATCGAACACTGAAGCTTTCTTT; CDR3: CASRSNTEAFF
size: NA; V: TRBV6-1; D: NA; length: 14; J: TRBJ2-3; DNA: TGTGCCAGCAGAGGTGGGTTGGAGACAGATACGCAGTATTTT; CDR3: CASRGGLETDTQYF
size: NA; V: TRBV3-1/TRBV3-2; D: NA; length: 14; J: TRBJ1-1; DNA: TGTGCCAGCAGCCAATGGGCAGGGGCCACTGAAGCTTTCTTT; CDR3: CASSQWAGATEAFF
size: NA; V: TRBV7-9; D: NA; length: 15; J: TRBJ2-1; DNA: TGTGCCAGCAGCTCCCTAGCTGGATCCTACAATGAGCAGTTCTTC; CDR3: CASSSLAGSYNEQFF
size: NA; V: TRBV23-1; D: NA; length: 15; J: TRBJ1-2; DNA: TGCGCCATCACCACGAGAAACGGGGCTGTCTATGGCTACACCTTC; CDR3: CAITTRNGAVYGYTF
size: NA; V: TRBV28; D: NA; length: 18; J: TRBJ1-6; DNA: TGTGCCAGCAGTTGGACGAGCAACACGGGATCCTATAATTCACCCCTCCACTTT; CDR3: CASSWTSNTGSYNSPLHF
size: NA; V: TRBV18; D: NA; length: 12; J: TRBJ2-5; DNA: TGTGCCAGCTCACCCGAGGGAGAGACCCAGTACTTC; CDR3: CASSPEGETQYF
size: once; V: TRBV6-5; D: NA; length: 12; J: TRBJ1-1; DNA: TGTGCCAGCAGTTCCAGGGCTACTGAAGCTTTCTTT; CDR3: CASSSRATEAFF
size: NA; V: TRBV5-8; D: TRBD1; length: 14; J: TRBJ1-5; DNA: TGTGCCAGCAGCGGGGGGACAGGGAATCAGCCCCAGCATTTT; CDR3: CASSGGTGNQPQHF
size: NA; V: TRBV7-2; D: NA; length: 15; J: TRBJ2-3; DNA: TGTGCCAGCAGCTTAATCCCCTACTTCACAGATACGCAGTATTTT; CDR3: CASSLIPYFTDTQYF
size: NA; V: TRBV5-1; D: TRBD1; length: 14; J: TRBJ2-1; DNA: TGCGCCAGCAGCTGGGGGACAGGGGCCAATGAGCAGTTCTTC; CDR3: CASSWGTGANEQFF
size: NA; V: TRBV9; D: TRBD2; length: 16; J: TRBJ2-3; DNA: TGTGCCAGCAGCGGTTCTAGCGGGAGGAAGGCGGATACGCAGTATTTT; CDR3: CASSGSSGRKADTQYF
size: few; V: TRBV5-6; D: NA; length: 15; J: TRBJ2-2; DNA: TGTGCCAGCAGCTTTGAAGCGGCATACACCGGGGAGCTGTTTTTT; CDR3: CASSFEAAYTGELFF